This TCR beta chain was sequenced for a study of early T cells in non-severe SARS-CoV-2 infection. Across the whole study: With bulk RNA from unsorted whole blood as input, sequencing yielded unpaired chains.

Individual cDNA molecules received unique molecular identifiers. TCRdb itself ran the 5' RACE reads through MiXCR, one entry per CDR3 protein. The table records 48,000 or so distinct CDR3 sequences, 6.2% of them present only once. The table lists this clonotype with a few counts. The germline gives CDR1 MGHRA, CDR2 YSYEKL. The CDR3 has 16 amino acids. Trimming at V came to 1 base and at J to 4 bases, leaving 5 bases not matched to a gene. The sample here was whole blood, taken at baseline. The origin of this receptor is an adult who was a healthcare worker with PCR-confirmed SARS-CoV-2 infection or an uninfected control (not recorded which). This chain uses TRBV4-1 with TRBJ2-1; 9 bases line up with TRBD2. The CDR3 DNA reads TGCGCCAGCAGCCAAGTGAGACTAGCGGTTTACAATGAGCAGTTCTTC. This codes for CASSQVRLAVYNEQFF.